The T cell receptor (beta chain) described here comes from a study of beta chain features in type 1 diabetes. General study points: Among all four CD4+ subsets, Type 1 diabetes patients had TCRB CDR3s that were moderately but significantly shorter.

A word on this clone: Its antigen is undetermined.

The CDR3 covers 16 residues. Germline V gives CDR1 LNHDA, CDR2 SQIVND (reference sequence). The V and J ends lost 6 bases and 2 bases respectively, with 17 bases between them. TCRB transcripts that were expressed got sequenced, as all of the isolated RNA had been reverse transcribed. Produced via immunoSEQ multiplex PCR; TCRdb's table is partial and in-frame only. This sample has hundreds of thousands of clones; around 8.5% occur once, and the top ten carry about 1%. The source is a man aged 25-45 years with type 1 diabetes. The specimen sequenced was central memory CD4+ T cells from blood. The rearrangement links TRBV19 to TRBJ2-1; a weak D match, TRBD2 (5 bases). CDR3 loop: CASSWETTGAYNEQFF. CDR3 nucleotides: TGTGCCAGTAGCTGGGAGACGACGGGTGCCTACAATGAGCAGTTCTTC.